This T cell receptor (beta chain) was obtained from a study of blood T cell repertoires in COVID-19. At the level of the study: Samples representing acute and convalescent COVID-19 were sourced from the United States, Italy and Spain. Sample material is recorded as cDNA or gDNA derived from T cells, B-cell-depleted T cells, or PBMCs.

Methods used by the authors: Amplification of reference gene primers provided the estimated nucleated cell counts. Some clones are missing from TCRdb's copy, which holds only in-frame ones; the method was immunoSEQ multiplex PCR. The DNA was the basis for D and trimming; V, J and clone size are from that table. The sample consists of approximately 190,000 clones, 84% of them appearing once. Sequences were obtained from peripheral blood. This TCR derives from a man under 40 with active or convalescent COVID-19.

CDR3 nucleotides: TGTGCCAGCAGTTCGCTTTATAGGGGCCATGGCTACACCTTC. This sequence encodes CASSSLYRGHGYTF. The gene calls are TRBV6-6 and TRBJ1-2; D perhaps matches TRBD1 (5 bases). The CDR3 contains 14 residues. The ends were cut back, 4 bases at V and 6 bases at J, with 15 bases in the middle. The germline CDR1 and CDR2 sequences are MNHNY and SVGAGI (reference sequence).